This TCR beta chain was sequenced during a study of T cells in Graves' hyperthyroidism and ophthalmopathy. Regarding the study as a whole: Blood also held most thyroid clonotypes expanded beyond 0.001. The model forecast ophthalmopathy, anticipating it by a median about 7 months before onset.

Germline V gives CDR1 SGHAT, CDR2 FQNNGV. Trimming took off 0 bases at V and 9 bases at J, with 14 bases between the two ends. The CDR3 runs to 14 residues. TCR beta CDR3 region amplification was performed from RNA transcripts. HTBI primers were employed in a first-round RT-PCR of the TCR CDR3. TCRdb used MiXCR to reprocess the multiplex PCR reads, holding one entry per CDR3 protein. The sample consists of some 180,000 distinct CDR3 sequences, approximately 15% of them appearing once. This clonotype was observed a few times. Its antigen is as yet unknown. This sequence was found in a woman aged 45-65 years with Graves' hyperthyroidism. This chain connects TRBV11-2 to TRBJ1-2, with D perhaps TRBD1 (5 bases). The sequencing input was blood. This CDR3 reads CASSLERQGGSYTF. In nucleotides, the CDR3 is TGTGCCAGCAGCTTAGAGAGGCAGGGTGGGAGCTACACCTTC. Full variable domain (outside the CDR3, taken from reference TRBV11-2 and TRBJ1-2): EAGVAQSPRYKIIEKRQSVAFWCNPISGHATLYWYQQILGQGPKLLIQFQNNGVVDDSQLPKDRFSAERLKGVDSTLKIQPAKLEDSAVYLCASSLERQGGSYTFGSGTRLTVV.